These 5 T cell receptor beta chains were sequenced from one sample in a study of cytomegalovirus exposure and HLA in healthy donors. 60 Vbeta and 13 Jbeta primers were used in PCR. The data were produced by immunoSEQ multiplex PCR, yet TCRdb's version contains in-frame clones alone and is incomplete. In the table there are 150,000 or so clones, more than 70% of which are singletons. The sample consisted of PBMCs. Source of these receptors: a male donor in good health and CMV-seronegative.

In its sample, this clone was seen once. The chain joins TRBV7-3 to TRBJ1-1; TRBD1 aligns across 9 bases. Trimming removed 5 bases from V and 5 bases from J; junction bases left unmatched: 6. This CDR3 region has 14 residues. CDR1 and CDR2 (germline): SGHTA, FQGTGA. CDR3 nucleotide sequence: TGTGCCAGCAGCAAACAGGGGGCACTGACTGAAGCTTTCTTT. It encodes CASSKQGALTEAFF.

The chain couples TRBV7-7 to TRBJ1-5; D not certain. Trimming took off 1 base at V and 4 bases at J, with 5 bases between the two ends. This CDR3 is built from 13 residues. Germline assignment: CDR1 SSHAT and CDR2 FNYEAQ (reference sequence). CDR3 residues: CASSLGVNQPQHF. The CDR3 nucleotides read TGTGCCAGCAGCTTAGGCGTGAATCAGCCCCAGCATTTT.

The CDR3 region is CASSYPGQGGYTF. Here the CDR3 DNA reads TGTGCCAGCAGTTACCCAGGGCAAGGTGGCTACACCTTC. J is TRBJ1-2 and V is TRBV6-5; D is perhaps TRBD1 (5 bases). Looked up from germline, CDR1 is MNHEY and CDR2 is SVGAGI. V lost 2 bases and J lost 7, with 11 bases in between. The CDR3 runs 13 residues.

This sequence joins TRBV28 and TRBJ1-5, with D possibly TRBD1 on 5 matching bases. This CDR3 comprises 15 residues. Trimming pared 7 bases from V and 2 bases from J, leaving 15 bases between. Germline assignment: CDR1 MDHEN and CDR2 SYDVKM. The CDR3: CASIQGGAGNQPQHF. The CDR3 DNA sequence: TGTGCCAGCATCCAAGGCGGGGCTGGCAATCAGCCCCAGCATTTT.

The rearrangement uses TRBV28 and TRBJ2-5; 8 positions agree with TRBD2. There are 16 residues in the CDR3. CDR1 MDHEN and CDR2 SYDVKM come from the germline V gene. V was pared by 5 bases and J by 1 base, with 9 bases of the junction left unmatched. In DNA, the CDR3 is TGTGCCAGCAGTCGGGGGGGGAGGAGGGCCCAAGAGACCCAGTACTTC. Protein sequence: CASSRGGRRAQETQYF.